The T cell receptor beta chain under discussion was sequenced for a study of T cells in Graves' hyperthyroidism and ophthalmopathy. Study-wide findings and caveats: Most clonotypes expanded in the thyroid (above 0.001) were also present in blood. The model made its ophthalmopathy prediction, and onset followed a median about 6.8 months later.

Criteria for exclusion of patients were uncontrolled infection, other autoimmune disease, pregnancy or lactation. Clinicians diagnosed patients from clinical symptoms, serum thyroxine and TRAb, thyroid ultrasound and orbital computed tomography. RNA transcripts served as the template for amplifying TCR beta CDR3 regions. When the TCR CDR3 underwent first-round RT-PCR, the HTBI primer set was used. TCRdb reprocessed the multiplex PCR reads via MiXCR and lists one record per CDR3 protein. The table records roughly 500,000 distinct CDR3 sequences, approximately 48% of them present only once. This clonotype turned up a few times. Its antigen is unidentified. Germline CDR1 and CDR2: SGHAT and FQNNGV. The CDR3 length is 15 residues. Trimming left V 0 bases short and J 0 bases short, with 9 bases between.

Sequenced sample: peripheral blood or thyroid tissue (not recorded which). This sequence originates from an adult woman with Graves' disease, either hyperthyroidism or ophthalmopathy (not recorded which). The chain has TRBV11-2 and TRBJ2-7; D possibly corresponds to TRBD1 (5 bases). The CDR3 here is CASSLERQSSYEQYF. The CDR3 bases are TGTGCCAGCAGCTTAGAGCGACAGTCCTCCTACGAGCAGTACTTC.